This T cell receptor (beta chain) originates from a study of blood T cell repertoires in COVID-19. Study-wide background: There were acute and convalescent COVID-19 samples, and they came from the United States, Italy and Spain.

The table came from immunoSEQ multiplex PCR; TCRdb's copy has only in-frame clones and leaves some out. The sample holds approximately 170,000 clones; around 83% are singletons and the top ten take less than 4%. Germline V lookup: CDR1 MNHEY, CDR2 SVGAGI. Trimming at V came to 6 bases and at J to 1 base, leaving 5 bases not matched to a gene. The CDR3 length is 14 residues. The sequenced sample was PBMCs or T cells enriched from blood (not recorded which). The receptor comes from a woman in her forties or fifties in a cohort exposed to, infected with or recovered from COVID-19 (not recorded which). The gene calls are TRBV6-5 and TRBJ1-1, with 7 bases that match TRBD1. CDR3 sequence reads: CASSRGQPNTEAFF. CDR3 nucleotide sequence: TGTGCCAGCAGCCGGGGACAGCCGAACACTGAAGCTTTCTTT.